The 20 T cell receptor beta chains listed next were all sequenced from one sample in a study of naive and memory T cell subsets. The study, taken as a whole, reports: Possibly reflecting memory cells re-expressing CD45RA, a few larger clonotypes occurred in naive repertoires, especially CD8.

The beta constant-region primer was an equimolar mix of two oligonucleotides covering TRBC1 and TRBC2. Ligated cDNA was amplified by four rounds of PCR with nested alpha and beta constant-region primers and SP2. TCRdb redid the calling of the UMI-ligation and nested PCR reads with MiXCR, one entry per CDR3 protein. The table records 120,000 to 150,000 distinct CDR3 sequences, approximately 20% of them present only once. Their antigen targets remain unknown. The sample comprised naive CD8+ T cells from blood. All receptors derive from a human donor in good health.

The chain employs TRBV6-1 and TRBJ2-6; 10 nucleotides align to TRBD1. V dropped 6 bases and J dropped 1; count of bases not matched to a gene: 9. Germline-derived CDR1 and CDR2 are MNHNS and SASEGT. The CDR3 covers 18 residues. CDR3 loop: CASRRSGQGSSGANVLTF. CDR3 bases: TGTGCCAGCAGAAGGTCGGGACAGGGGTCTTCTGGGGCCAACGTCCTGACTTTC.

The sample holds a few counts of this clonotype. This chain joins TRBV20-1 and TRBJ2-7; D is unclear. This CDR3 contains 13 residues. Trimming removed 3 bases from V and 1 base from J, with 10 bases in between. Germline V gene lookup returns CDR1 DFQATT and CDR2 SNEGSKA (reference sequence). The CDR3 nucleotides are TGCAGTGCTAGTACGGCGGTTTCCTACGAGCAGTACTTC. This encodes CSASTAVSYEQYF.

This clonotype came up many times. The rearrangement links TRBV27 to TRBJ2-1; 9 bases fit TRBD2. Per the germline V gene, CDR1 is MNHEY and CDR2 is SMNVEV (reference sequence). The CDR3 runs 14 residues. V shed 2 bases and J 9 bases; nucleotides not matched to a gene: 5. The DNA of the CDR3 is TGTGCCAGCAGTTTAGGGCCTAGCGGGATTGAGCAGTTCTTC. As protein: CASSLGPSGIEQFF.

This clonotype has only a few counts. This chain links TRBV4-1 with TRBJ2-1; D is perhaps TRBD1 (6 bases). Germline CDR1 and CDR2: MGHRA and YSYEKL. The CDR3 has 13 residues. Trimming shortened V by 0 bases and J by 9 bases, and 9 bases separated the two germline ends. CDR3 amino acids: CASSQDQGGEQFF. The CDR3 nucleotides read TGCGCCAGCAGCCAAGATCAAGGGGGTGAGCAGTTCTTC.

This clonotype was counted a few times. This chain uses TRBV28 with TRBJ2-1; D may be TRBD1 or TRBD2 (5 bases each). Germline-derived CDR1 and CDR2 are MDHEN and SYDVKM. The V end was cut by 4 bases, the J end by 8 bases, with 18 bases between. This CDR3 is built from 15 residues. The CDR3 here is CASSSLGPQLDEQFF. The CDR3 DNA follows: TGTGCCAGCAGTTCCCTGGGACCACAACTGGATGAGCAGTTCTTC.

V is TRBV7-2 and J is TRBJ1-1, with no clear D. Per the germline V gene, CDR1 is SGHTA and CDR2 is FQGNSA. The germline V and J ends were trimmed by 3 bases and 5 bases, with 4 bases remaining between them. This CDR3 comprises 11 residues. The CDR3 DNA follows: TGTGCCAGCAGCTTCCATACTGAAGCTTTCTTT. Translating gives CASSFHTEAFF.

The chain joins TRBV20-1 to TRBJ2-7; D is possibly TRBD1 (6 bases). From germline, CDR1 is DFQATT and CDR2 SNEGSKA (reference sequence). The CDR3 spans 12 residues. V gave up 3 bases and J gave up 6 bases, with 12 bases separating them. The CDR3 DNA reads as TGCAGTGCTAGCGAAACAGGGTCCGAGCAGTACTTC. It yields the protein CSASETGSEQYF.

The chain uses TRBV29-1 and TRBJ2-1; D possibly corresponds to TRBD2 (6 bases). The CDR3 spans 14 residues. Trimming shortened V by 4 bases and J by 0 bases, and 10 bases separated the two germline ends. Germline CDR1 is SQVTM and CDR2 is ANQGSEA. The CDR3 here is CSVGDWDSYNEQFF. As DNA, the CDR3 is TGCAGCGTTGGGGACTGGGACTCCTACAATGAGCAGTTCTTC.

The chain employs TRBV6-5 and TRBJ1-2; unclear D gene. Trimming cost V 0 bases and J 0 bases, with 5 bases left between them. Germline lookup yields CDR1 MNHEY and CDR2 SVGAGI. CDR3 length equals 14 residues. The CDR3 nucleotides are TGTGCCAGCAGTTACTCGAGTTCTAACTATGGCTACACCTTC. It codes for CASSYSSSNYGYTF.

The table lists this clonotype with a few counts. The rearrangement uses TRBV5-1 and TRBJ1-1; TRBD1 matches 9 bases. V gave up 5 bases and J gave up 5 bases; unmatched junction bases: 4. The germline gives CDR1 SGHRS, CDR2 YFSETQ. The CDR3 is made up of 13 amino acids. This CDR3 is CASRLQGATEAFF. CDR3 sequence (DNA): TGCGCCAGCAGATTACAGGGGGCAACTGAAGCTTTCTTT.

The chain is built from TRBV25-1 and TRBJ2-7; 10 nucleotides line up with TRBD2. The V gene end was trimmed by 5 bases and the J gene end by 3 bases; junction bases not matched to a gene: 7. In germline, CDR1 is MGHDK, CDR2 SYGVNS. This CDR3 region has 15 residues. The DNA for the CDR3 is TGTGCCAGCAGTCCCCTCGGACTAGCGGACTACGAGCAGTACTTC. This encodes CASSPLGLADYEQYF.

This clonotype has a count of ten or more. CDR3 in DNA: TGCGCCAGCAGCCCCGGGAACACTGATTACACAGATACGCAGTATTTT. Translated, it gives CASSPGNTDYTDTQYF. The J gene is TRBJ2-3, the V gene TRBV5-1, with D perhaps matching TRBD2 (5 bases). The CDR3 has 16 amino acids. V lost 4 bases and J lost 2, with 17 bases in between. Germline V gene sequence: CDR1 SGHRS, CDR2 YFSETQ.

The chain has TRBV6-5 and TRBJ2-6; D gene unclear. CDR1 and CDR2 from the germline V gene are MNHEY and SVGAGI. This CDR3 has 15 residues. Trimming pared 5 bases from V and 2 bases from J, leaving 10 bases between. Here the CDR3 DNA reads TGTGCCAGCAGTACCGGACGGGCTGGGGCCAACGTCCTGACTTTC. Translating it yields CASSTGRAGANVLTF.

The rearrangement links TRBV15 to TRBJ1-1; D may be TRBD1 (6 bases). V was trimmed by 3 bases and J by 4 bases, leaving 27 bases between them. This CDR3 contains 19 residues. The V gene's germline CDR1 is LNHNV and CDR2 YYDKDF (reference sequence). CDR3 residues: CATSRDIRWGLPEPTEAFF. The CDR3 nucleotides are TGTGCCACCAGCAGGGACATCAGATGGGGGCTACCGGAACCCACTGAAGCTTTCTTT.

The V gene is TRBV19, the J gene TRBJ1-3, with D possibly being TRBD1 (6 bases). This CDR3 is 15 amino acids long. The germline V and J ends were trimmed by 7 bases and 0 bases, with 13 bases remaining between them. Germline values: CDR1 LNHDA, CDR2 SQIVND (reference sequence). The CDR3 DNA is TGTGCCAGTAAGTTGACAGGCGCCTCTGGAAACACCATATATTTT. Its translation: CASKLTGASGNTIYF. Full variable domain (rest looked up from reference TRBV19 and TRBJ1-3): DGGITQSPKYLFRKEGQNVTLSCEQNLNHDAMYWYRQDPGQGLRLIYYSQIVNDFQKGDIAEGYSVSREKKESFPLTVTSAQKNPTAFYLCASKLTGASGNTIYFGEGSWLTVV.

This clonotype showed up just a few times. The rearrangement links TRBV28 to TRBJ2-7, with 8 bases identical to TRBD1. Germline V lookup: CDR1 MDHEN, CDR2 SYDVKM. V trimming: 3 bases; J trimming: 5 bases; junction bases outside the gene matches: 3. This CDR3 is 13 amino acids long. The CDR3 nucleotides read TGTGCCAGCAGTTTCAGGGGGCTCGACGAGCAGTACTTC. It specifies CASSFRGLDEQYF.

This clonotype was picked up many times. The genes are TRBV20-1 and TRBJ2-1; 7 nucleotides line up with TRBD2. The CDR3 is 16 amino acids. The V gene's germline CDR1 is DFQATT and CDR2 SNEGSKA (reference sequence). The trim removed 4 bases at V and 0 bases at J, leaving 9 bases unmatched. The CDR3 sequence: CSAITSAPSSYNEQFF. The DNA of the CDR3 is TGCAGTGCTATTACTAGCGCGCCGAGCTCCTACAATGAGCAGTTCTTC.

The table lists this clonotype with a few counts. The genes are TRBV20-1 and TRBJ2-7; possibly TRBD2 for D (6 bases). The length of the CDR3 is 13 residues. Trimming pared 4 bases from V and 0 bases from J, leaving 10 bases between. Germline CDR1 DFQATT, CDR2 SNEGSKA (reference sequence). CDR3 loop: CSATGLTSYEQYF. DNA for the CDR3: TGCAGTGCTACGGGACTGACCTCCTACGAGCAGTACTTC.

The chain links TRBV11-2 to TRBJ2-7; 10 nucleotides agree with TRBD1. This CDR3 has 15 residues. The germline gives CDR1 SGHAT, CDR2 FQNNGV. Trimming at V came to 5 bases and at J to 4 bases, leaving 8 bases not matched to a gene. Here the CDR3 reads CASSPPGTGDYEQYF. The CDR3 coding sequence is TGTGCCAGCAGCCCCCCCGGGACAGGGGATTACGAGCAGTACTTC.

This clonotype came up a few times. V and J are TRBV28 and TRBJ1-5, with 7 bases lining up with TRBD1. From germline, CDR1 is MDHEN and CDR2 SYDVKM. This CDR3 comprises 13 residues. Trimming took 6 bases from V and 4 from J; bases not matched to a gene: 3. CDR3 nucleotide sequence: TGTGCCAGCAGGCTACAGGGGAATCAGCCCCAGCATTTT. Residues: CASRLQGNQPQHF.